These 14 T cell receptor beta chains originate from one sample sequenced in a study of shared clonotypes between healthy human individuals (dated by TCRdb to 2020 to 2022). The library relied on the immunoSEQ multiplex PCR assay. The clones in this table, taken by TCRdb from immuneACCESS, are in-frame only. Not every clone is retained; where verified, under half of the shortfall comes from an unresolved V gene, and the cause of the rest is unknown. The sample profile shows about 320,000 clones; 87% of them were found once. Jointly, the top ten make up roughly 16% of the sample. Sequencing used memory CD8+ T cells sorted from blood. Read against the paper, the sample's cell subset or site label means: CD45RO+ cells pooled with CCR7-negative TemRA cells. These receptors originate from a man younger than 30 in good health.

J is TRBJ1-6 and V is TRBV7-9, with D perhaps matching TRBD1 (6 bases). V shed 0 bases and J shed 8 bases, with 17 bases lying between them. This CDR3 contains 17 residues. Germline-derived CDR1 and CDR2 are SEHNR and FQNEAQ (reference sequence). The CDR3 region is CASSLAGGGQRDSPLHF. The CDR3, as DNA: TGTGCCAGCAGCTTAGCCGGCGGGGGGCAAAGGGATTCACCCCTCCACTTT.

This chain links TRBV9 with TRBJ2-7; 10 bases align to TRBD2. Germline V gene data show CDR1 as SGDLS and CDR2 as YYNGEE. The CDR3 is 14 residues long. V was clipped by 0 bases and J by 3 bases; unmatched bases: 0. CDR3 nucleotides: TGTGCCAGCAGCGTAGGACTAGCGGGCTACGAGCAGTACTTC. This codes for CASSVGLAGYEQYF.

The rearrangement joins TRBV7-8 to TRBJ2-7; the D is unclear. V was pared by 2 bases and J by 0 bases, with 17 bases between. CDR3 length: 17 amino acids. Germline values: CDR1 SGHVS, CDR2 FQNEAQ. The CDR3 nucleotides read TGTGCCAGCAGCTTATTCGTACTCCAGATAAGCTCCTACGAGCAGTACTTC. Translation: CASSLFVLQISSYEQYF.

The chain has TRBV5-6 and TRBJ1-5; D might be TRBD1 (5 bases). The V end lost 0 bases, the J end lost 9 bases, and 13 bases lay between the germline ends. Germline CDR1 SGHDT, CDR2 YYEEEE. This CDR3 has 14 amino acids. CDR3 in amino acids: CASSLEGAGLPQHF. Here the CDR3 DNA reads TGTGCCAGCAGCTTGGAAGGGGCCGGGTTGCCCCAGCATTTT.

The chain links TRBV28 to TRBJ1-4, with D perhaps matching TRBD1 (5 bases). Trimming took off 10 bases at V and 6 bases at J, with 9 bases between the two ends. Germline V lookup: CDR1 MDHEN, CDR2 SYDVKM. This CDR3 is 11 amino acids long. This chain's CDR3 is CATAGYEKLFF. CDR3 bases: TGTGCCACCGCAGGGTATGAAAAACTGTTTTTT.

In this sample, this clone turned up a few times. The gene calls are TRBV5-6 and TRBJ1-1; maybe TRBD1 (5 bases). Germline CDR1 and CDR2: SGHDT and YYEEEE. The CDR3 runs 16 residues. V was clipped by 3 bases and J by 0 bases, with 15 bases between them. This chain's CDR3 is CASSSDSRFMNTEAFF. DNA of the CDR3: TGTGCCAGCAGCTCCGACAGCCGTTTTATGAACACTGAAGCTTTCTTT.

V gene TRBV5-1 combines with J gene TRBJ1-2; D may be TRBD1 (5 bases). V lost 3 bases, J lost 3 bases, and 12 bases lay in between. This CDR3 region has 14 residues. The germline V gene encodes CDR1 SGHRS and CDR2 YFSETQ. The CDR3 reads CASSSQGSDYGYTF. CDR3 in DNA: TGCGCCAGCAGCTCTCAGGGTTCCGACTATGGCTACACCTTC.

The CDR3 sequence is CASSPPALNYGYTF. In DNA form, the CDR3 reads TGTGCCAGCTCACCACCGGCGTTGAACTATGGCTACACCTTC. The chain carries TRBV18 and TRBJ1-2; no reliable D call. Trimming cost V 0 bases and J 2 bases, with 7 bases left between them. This CDR3 has 14 amino acids. Germline V gene lookup returns CDR1 KGHSH and CDR2 LQKENI. Full variable domain (rest looked up from reference TRBV18 and TRBJ1-2): NAGVMQNPRHLVRRRGQEARLRCSPMKGHSHVYWYRQLPEEGLKFMVYLQKENIIDESGMPKERFSAEFPKEGPSILRIQQVVRGDSAAYFCASSPPALNYGYTFGSGTRLTVV.

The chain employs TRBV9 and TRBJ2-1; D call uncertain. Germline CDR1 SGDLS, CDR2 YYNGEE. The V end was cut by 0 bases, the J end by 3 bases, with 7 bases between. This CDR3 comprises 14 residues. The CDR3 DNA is TGTGCCAGCAGCGTAGACCCGGGCTACAATGAGCAGTTCTTC. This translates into CASSVDPGYNEQFF. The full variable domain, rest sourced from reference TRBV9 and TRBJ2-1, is DSGVTQTPKHLITATGQRVTLRCSPRSGDLSVYWYQQSLDQGLQFLIQYYNGEERAKGNILERFSAQQFPDLHSELNLSSLELGDSALYFCASSVDPGYNEQFFGPGTRLTVL.

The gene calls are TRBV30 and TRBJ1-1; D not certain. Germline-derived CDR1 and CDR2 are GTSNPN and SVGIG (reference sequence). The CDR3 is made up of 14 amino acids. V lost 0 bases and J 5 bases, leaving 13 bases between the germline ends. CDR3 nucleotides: TGTGCCTGGAGTGTCGGAAGGGCGGGAACTGAAGCTTTCTTT. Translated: CAWSVGRAGTEAFF.

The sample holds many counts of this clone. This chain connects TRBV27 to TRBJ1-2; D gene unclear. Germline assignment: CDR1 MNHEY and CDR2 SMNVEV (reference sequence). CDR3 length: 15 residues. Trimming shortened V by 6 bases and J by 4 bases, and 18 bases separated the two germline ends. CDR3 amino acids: CASRPSGETFYGYTF. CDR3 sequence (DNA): TGTGCCAGCAGGCCATCTGGAGAGACCTTCTATGGCTACACCTTC.

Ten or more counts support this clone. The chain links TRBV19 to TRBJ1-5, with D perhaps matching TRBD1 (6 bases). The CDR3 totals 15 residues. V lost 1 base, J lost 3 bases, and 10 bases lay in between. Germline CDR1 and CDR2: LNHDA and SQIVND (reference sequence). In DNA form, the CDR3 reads TGTGCCAGTAGTATAGTACAGGGCATCAATCAGCCCCAGCATTTT. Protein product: CASSIVQGINQPQHF.

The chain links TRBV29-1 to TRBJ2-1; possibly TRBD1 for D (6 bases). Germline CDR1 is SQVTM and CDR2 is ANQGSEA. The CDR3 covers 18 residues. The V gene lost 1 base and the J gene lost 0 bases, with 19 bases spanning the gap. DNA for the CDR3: TGCAGCGTTGAAGGAGGGGGACATAGCCTTAGCTCCTACAATGAGCAGTTCTTC. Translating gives CSVEGGGHSLSSYNEQFF.

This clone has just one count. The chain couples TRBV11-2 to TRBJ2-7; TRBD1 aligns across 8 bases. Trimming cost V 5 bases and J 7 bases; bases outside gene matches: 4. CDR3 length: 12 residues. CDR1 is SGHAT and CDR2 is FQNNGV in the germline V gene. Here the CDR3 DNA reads TGTGCCAGCAGCACCCAGGGGGCAGAGCAGTACTTC. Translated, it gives CASSTQGAEQYF.